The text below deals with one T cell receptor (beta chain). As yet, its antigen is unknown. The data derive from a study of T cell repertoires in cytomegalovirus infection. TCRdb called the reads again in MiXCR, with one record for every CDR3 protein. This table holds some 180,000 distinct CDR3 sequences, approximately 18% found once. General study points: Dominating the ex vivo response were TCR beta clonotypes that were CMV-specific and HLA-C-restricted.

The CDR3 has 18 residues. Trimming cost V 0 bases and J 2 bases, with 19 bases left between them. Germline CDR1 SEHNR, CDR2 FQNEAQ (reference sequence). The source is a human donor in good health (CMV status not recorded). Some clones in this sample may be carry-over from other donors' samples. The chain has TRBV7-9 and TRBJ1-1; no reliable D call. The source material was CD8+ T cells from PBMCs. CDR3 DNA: TGTGCCAGCAGCTTAGCCACAGCCTGGTCCGATGTAAACACTGAAGCTTTCTTT. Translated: CASSLATAWSDVNTEAFF.